This TCR beta chain was sequenced during a study of blood T cell repertoires in COVID-19. This clone was counted a few times. Cohort 3 donors were reported recovered after two negative PCRs, clearance, or symptom resolution. V lost 5 bases, J lost 5 bases, and 13 bases stayed unmatched. The germline CDR1 and CDR2 sequences are GTSNPN and SVGIG (reference sequence). The CDR3 contains 15 residues. Method: immunoSEQ multiplex PCR; TCRdb's copy keeps in-frame clones and lacks some. Of some 330,000 clones listed, roughly 80% were seen once; the top ten hold approximately 5.4%. The specimen was PBMCs or T cells enriched from blood (not recorded which). The chain is built from TRBV30 and TRBJ2-7, with 9 bases that match TRBD1. The sequence derives from a woman aged 50 to 60 who had recovered from COVID-19. The CDR3 is CAWHIGTGRNHEQYF. DNA of the CDR3: TGTGCCTGGCATATTGGGACAGGGAGGAACCACGAGCAGTACTTC.